This is a list of T cell receptor beta chains from one sample in a study of blood T cell repertoires in COVID-19. Profiling relied on immunoSEQ multiplex PCR, and the TCRdb table lists in-frame clones only, not all of them. The sample has some 350,000 clones, around 87% seen once; the top ten hold about 5%. Sequenced material: PBMCs or T cells enriched from blood (not recorded which). These receptors originate from a woman in her 30s who had recovered from COVID-19. Each CDR3 is given with its conserved first and last residue. D genes are given only for firm matches. Size is stated for part of the rows, as once, few or many counts, or as a class when the clone is expanded.

v_gene,d_gene,j_gene,abundance,len,CDR3nt,CDR3aa
TRBV19,.,TRBJ1-4,.,18,TGTGCCAGTAGTATCATCTTCGACACCCTAACAACTAATGAAAAACTGTTTTTT,CASSIIFDTLTTNEKLFF
TRBV18,.,TRBJ2-1,once,14,TGTGCCAGCTCACCACCTTCCAGGGGCGATGAGCAGTTCTTC,CASSPPSRGDEQFF
TRBV27,TRBD1,TRBJ1-4,.,15,TGTGCCAGCAGTTCGTGGACAGGGGCGCGTGAAAAACTGTTTTTT,CASSSWTGAREKLFF
TRBV30,.,TRBJ1-4,once,15,TGTGCCTGGAATACCCCCCCAGGTTACGGTGAAAAACTGTTTTTT,CAWNTPPGYGEKLFF
TRBV5-6,.,TRBJ1-3,.,15,TGTGCCAGCAGCTTGTCTCCGGGAACTGGAAACACCATATATTTT,CASSLSPGTGNTIYF
TRBV2,TRBD1,TRBJ2-7,.,13,TGTGCCAGCAGTGGGGCAGGGGGTTACGAGCAGTACTTC,CASSGAGGYEQYF
TRBV5-1,.,TRBJ2-7,.,15,TGCGCCAGCAGCTTGCGGTCTGGGGGGTCCTACGAGCAGTACTTC,CASSLRSGGSYEQYF
TRBV7-6,.,TRBJ2-2,.,14,TGTGCCAGCAGCTCACAGGGGGGGTCCGGGGAGCTGTTTTTT,CASSSQGGSGELFF
TRBV3-1/TRBV3-2,.,TRBJ2-3,.,15,TGTGCCAGCAGCCATCGAGGACAAATCACAGATACGCAGTATTTT,CASSHRGQITDTQYF
TRBV7-9,.,TRBJ1-2,.,15,TGTGCCAGCAGGGAGGGGTTTAGCCCTAACTATGGCTACACCTTC,CASREGFSPNYGYTF
TRBV15,.,TRBJ2-4,.,14,TGTGCCACCAGCAGAGATCCGGGGGAAAACATTCAGTACTTC,CATSRDPGENIQYF
TRBV19,TRBD1,TRBJ1-6,.,12,TGTGCCAGTACCCAGGGGGTCTCACCCCTCCACTTT,CASTQGVSPLHF
TRBV21-1,.,TRBJ1-1,few,14,TGTGCCAGCAGCAAAGTACGGAGAGAGACTGAAGCTTTCTTT,CASSKVRRETEAFF
TRBV5-6,TRBD1,TRBJ2-3,.,15,TGTGCCAGCAGCTACCGGGACAGGGATGGCGATACGCAGTATTTT,CASSYRDRDGDTQYF
TRBV7-8,.,TRBJ1-5,.,16,TGTGCCAGCAGCTTGGAGGGTCTGGGAGTCAATCAGCCCCAGCATTTT,CASSLEGLGVNQPQHF
TRBV5-1,TRBD1,TRBJ1-4,.,17,TGCGCCAGCAGCCGGTCTGGGGGGACAGGCCGTAATGAAAAACTGTTTTTT,CASSRSGGTGRNEKLFF
TRBV19,.,TRBJ2-1,.,14,TGTGCCAGTAACCAGGGGGGCACTGTCCGCGAGCAGTTCTTC,CASNQGGTVREQFF
TRBV4-3,.,TRBJ1-1,.,14,TGCGCCAGCAGCCAAGGGGAGGGGTACACTGAAGCTTTCTTT,CASSQGEGYTEAFF
TRBV5-1,TRBD1,TRBJ2-2,.,16,TGCGCCAGCAGCTCGATGGGACAGGGGAACACCGGGGAGCTGTTTTTT,CASSSMGQGNTGELFF
TRBV5-4,TRBD2,TRBJ2-3,.,15,TGTGCCAGCAGCTTGCGGGGGGGAAGCACAGATACGCAGTATTTT,CASSLRGGSTDTQYF
TRBV9,TRBD1,TRBJ1-3,.,14,TGTGCCAGCAGCCAGACAGGGCGGGGAAACACCATATATTTT,CASSQTGRGNTIYF
TRBV28,.,TRBJ1-6,.,12,TGTGCCAGCAGCCCTTATAATTCACCCCTCCACTTT,CASSPYNSPLHF
TRBV9,.,TRBJ2-3,.,17,TGTGCCAGCAGCCCCTCTAGCGATTTAACGATCACAGATACGCAGTATTTT,CASSPSSDLTITDTQYF
TRBV2,.,TRBJ1-5,.,13,TGTGCCAGCACTCCCGGGGGCAATCAGCCCCAGCATTTT,CASTPGGNQPQHF
TRBV27,TRBD1,TRBJ2-1,.,15,TGTGCCAGCAGGGGGGACAGAATCTCCTACAATGAGCAGTTCTTC,CASRGDRISYNEQFF
TRBV15,.,TRBJ1-2,few,17,TGTGCCACCAGCAGAGATTTAGGGCAGGGCGTCGGCTATGGCTACACCTTC,CATSRDLGQGVGYGYTF
TRBV6-2/TRBV6-3,.,TRBJ1-2,.,15,TGTGCCAGCAGCCTCGGGCAGGGTCGGTACTATGGCTACACCTTC,CASSLGQGRYYGYTF
TRBV29-1,.,TRBJ2-3,.,12,TGCAGCGTTGAAGGCGTCACAGATACGCAGTATTTT,CSVEGVTDTQYF
TRBV5-6,.,TRBJ1-2,.,15,TGTGCCAGCAGCTTGGCCATGGCAGCGTTCTATGGCTACACCTTC,CASSLAMAAFYGYTF
TRBV7-8,.,TRBJ1-5,.,14,TGTGCCAGCAGCTTAAGCAGGGGCAATCAGCCCCAGCATTTT,CASSLSRGNQPQHF
TRBV10-3,.,TRBJ1-1,.,16,TGTGCCATCACCCCCCGGGTTCAGGGCCAGAACACTGAAGCTTTCTTT,CAITPRVQGQNTEAFF
TRBV29-1,.,TRBJ2-3,.,14,TGCAGCGTTCTGAAAGGAGGGGCTCTGGATACGCAGTATTTT,CSVLKGGALDTQYF
TRBV25-1,TRBD1,TRBJ1-2,.,17,TGTGCCAGCAGTGAATACTTCCCCGACAGGGACGTCTATGGCTACACCTTC,CASSEYFPDRDVYGYTF
TRBV27,TRBD1,TRBJ1-2,.,14,TGTGCCAGCAGTCTTCAGACAGGGGGACGTGGCTACACCTTC,CASSLQTGGRGYTF
TRBV3-1/TRBV3-2,.,TRBJ1-5,.,16,TGTGCCAGCAGCCCCCTCAGGGGTTATAGCAATCAGCCCCAGCATTTT,CASSPLRGYSNQPQHF
TRBV6-2/TRBV6-3,TRBD2,TRBJ2-1,.,18,TGTGCCAGCAGTTACTCGAGAGCGGGGGGGCTCTCCTACAATGAGCAGTTCTTC,CASSYSRAGGLSYNEQFF
TRBV29-1,.,TRBJ1-2,.,14,TGCAGCGTTGCGCTCAGGGGAGTCGACTATGGCTACACCTTC,CSVALRGVDYGYTF
TRBV5-4,.,TRBJ2-1,.,14,TGTGCCAGCAGCGCTGGGACTTCATACAATGAGCAGTTCTTC,CASSAGTSYNEQFF
TRBV10-3,.,TRBJ1-2,.,13,TGTGCCATCAGTGTGAGTGGGAGTGGTGGCTACACCTTC,CAISVSGSGGYTF
TRBV7-9,.,TRBJ1-5,.,16,TGTGCCAGCAGCCTTGTGGGCCCGGGACAAGATCAGCCCCAGCATTTT,CASSLVGPGQDQPQHF
TRBV25-1,TRBD1,TRBJ1-2,.,15,TGTGCCAGCAGTGATCCGGGACAGGGTTTAGGTGGCTACACCTTC,CASSDPGQGLGGYTF
TRBV7-9,TRBD1,TRBJ1-3,.,16,TGTGCCAGCAGCCCGACAGGGGAACTCTCTGGAAACACCATATATTTT,CASSPTGELSGNTIYF
TRBV4-3,.,TRBJ2-1,.,15,TGCGCCAGCAGCCAAGAGTTGACAGACTACAATGAGCAGTTCTTC,CASSQELTDYNEQFF
TRBV4-1,.,TRBJ2-7,.,13,TGCGCCAGCAGCCCCGGGGTGAGTTACGAGCAGTACTTC,CASSPGVSYEQYF
TRBV6-2/TRBV6-3,.,TRBJ1-1,once,16,TGTGCCAGCAGTTCCCGAACTCAACAGGGGAACACTGAAGCTTTCTTT,CASSSRTQQGNTEAFF
TRBV18,.,TRBJ1-4,.,14,TGTGCCAGCTCACCACGATCAGGGGATGAAAAACTGTTTTTT,CASSPRSGDEKLFF
TRBV7-9,TRBD1,TRBJ2-1,.,15,TGTGCCAGCAGCTCCCCCGGGACAGGGACAAATGAGCAGTTCTTC,CASSSPGTGTNEQFF
TRBV29-1,.,TRBJ2-1,.,14,TGCAGCGTTGAAGTCGGGACAAAATACAATGAGCAGTTCTTC,CSVEVGTKYNEQFF